These T cell receptor beta chains were read from a single sample in a study of T cell repertoires in cytomegalovirus infection. TCRdb re-derived calls from the reads in MiXCR, one entry per CDR3 protein. The profile shows around 210,000 distinct CDR3 sequences, approximately 7% of them singletons. Sequenced material: PBMCs. The source is a human donor in good health (CMV status not recorded). Some clones in this sample may be carry-over from other donors' samples. Each CDR3 is given with its conserved first and last residue. The D gene is left open where the match is weak. Expanded clones are given a class, and other clones once, few, many or no size at all.

.	TRBV20-1	many	TRBJ2-5	TGCAGTGCCCGACTAGTCGAAGCGGAGACCCAGTACTTC	CSARLVEAETQYF
.	TRBV7-3	.	TRBJ2-5	TGTGCCAGCAGCTTAGGGGAGAAAGAGACCCAGTACTTC	CASSLGEKETQYF
.	TRBV2	few	TRBJ1-1	TGTGCCAGCAGTTTATATCAGCCTCCGAGTACTGAAGCTTTCTTT	CASSLYQPPSTEAFF
.	TRBV28	many	TRBJ1-2	TGTGCCAGCAGCTTACAGACGCATGGCTACACCTTC	CASSLQTHGYTF
.	TRBV6-2/TRBV6-3	many	TRBJ1-2	TGTGCCAGCAGTTACCACACGAAGGACTATGGCTACACCTTC	CASSYHTKDYGYTF
.	TRBV7-2	many	TRBJ1-6	TGTGCCAGCAGCTTACTGGGTAGCTCCTATAATTCACCCCTCCACTTT	CASSLLGSSYNSPLHF
TRBD2	TRBV6-5	many	TRBJ2-1	TGTGCCAGCAGTTACGCGGGACTAGTATACTATGAGCAGTTCTTC	CASSYAGLVYYEQFF
.	TRBV7-9	many	TRBJ2-7	TGTGCCAGCAGCTCGAGGGGGATCTCCTACGAGCAGTACTTC	CASSSRGISYEQYF
.	TRBV10-3	many	TRBJ2-1	TGTGCCATCAGGCGGGGTGATGAGCAGTTCTTC	CAIRRGDEQFF
.	TRBV14	many	TRBJ2-3	TGTGCCAGCAGCCAAGGAGGGACAGATACGCAGTATTTT	CASSQGGTDTQYF
.	TRBV10-2	many	TRBJ1-1	TGCGCCAGCACTGGTTTGACGGACACTGAAGCTTTCTTT	CASTGLTDTEAFF
.	TRBV10-3	few	TRBJ1-2	TGTGCCATCAGTGAGGTCAGGGGCTTAGGTGGCTACACCTTC	CAISEVRGLGGYTF
.	TRBV29-1	many	TRBJ2-2	TGCAGCGTTTATAAAAGGGAGTCATCCGGGGAGCTGTTTTTT	CSVYKRESSGELFF
.	TRBV5-4	many	TRBJ2-5	TGTGCCAGCAGCTCTGGGGGGAAAGAGACCCAGTACTTC	CASSSGGKETQYF
.	TRBV6-2/TRBV6-3	many	TRBJ2-3	TGTGCCAGCAATACCGGGACTCGAGTTACGCAGTATTTT	CASNTGTRVTQYF
.	TRBV5-1	many	TRBJ2-1	TGCGCCAGCAGCGCCGACAGCAATGAGCAGTTCTTC	CASSADSNEQFF
.	TRBV7-8	many	TRBJ1-2	TGTGCCAGCAGCGTCGACAGTAACTATGGCTACACCTTC	CASSVDSNYGYTF
.	TRBV2	many	TRBJ2-2	TGTGCCAGCAGTGAAGTAGGCCGGAGCGGGGAGCTGTTTTTT	CASSEVGRSGELFF
.	TRBV7-2	many	TRBJ2-6	TGTGCCAGCAGCTTAAGGGACGCTAGGAGCTCTGGGGCCAACGTCCTGACTTTC	CASSLRDARSSGANVLTF
TRBD1	TRBV29-1	many	TRBJ1-2	TGCAGCTTCACCGGGACAGGACGCTATGGCTACACCTTC	CSFTGTGRYGYTF
.	TRBV12-3/TRBV12-4	many	TRBJ1-6	TGTGCCAGCAGCTCCGGGACCCTTACACTCCACTTT	CASSSGTLTLHF
TRBD2	TRBV20-1	many	TRBJ2-1	TGCAGTGCTAGAGATCTCTTAGCGGGGGAATACAATGAGCAGTTCTTC	CSARDLLAGEYNEQFF
.	TRBV4-3	many	TRBJ2-5	TGCGCCAGCAGTCTGCTTCCGGGACTCGGGGAGACCCAGTACTTC	CASSLLPGLGETQYF
.	TRBV6-2/TRBV6-3	many	TRBJ1-1	TGTGCCAGCAGACGACACTACCCCGGAGAGCAGGCTTTCTTT	CASRRHYPGEQAFF
.	TRBV14	many	TRBJ2-7	TGTGCCAGCAGCTTGGGAACAGGTTTCAGCGAGCAGTACTTC	CASSLGTGFSEQYF
TRBD1	TRBV7-2	many	TRBJ1-4	TGTGCCAGCAGCGATCGACAGGGGGCCGGGGAAAAACTGTTTTTT	CASSDRQGAGEKLFF
.	TRBV7-2	many	TRBJ2-3	TGTGCCAGCAGCTTGCCGGTAGTTGGGTACAGCACAGATACGCAGTATTTT	CASSLPVVGYSTDTQYF